This T cell receptor beta chain was observed in a study of yellow fever vaccine responses in identical twins (dated by TCRdb to 2017 to 2018). Turning to the overall study: In the study, vaccine-responding T cell clones were precisely tracked in identical twins.

The library came from RT-PCR. Sequenced using an Illumina HiSeq 2500. Clones were called with MiXCR by TCRdb after fastp trimmed the public reads at Q25, and only in-frame beta chains were retained. Under each unique CDR3 protein, matching rows form one entry showing the most common genes and DNA. This sample gives approximately 20,000 distinct CDR3 sequences in total; under 70% of them show up just once. The ten largest clonotypes hold 2.2% of the sample. On this clonotype itself: Its recognized antigen is unknown. The record has no base qualities; no much larger clone is one base away.

General findings and caveats noted by the study authors: The T cell response to vaccination in identical twins was reported by the authors to appear partly convergent and partly personalized.

The junction carries 15 bases between V and J, which are trimmed by 6 bases and 0 bases respectively. CDR1 and CDR2 are drawn from the germline V gene (reference sequence): SGHAT, FQDESV. The CDR3 has 16 amino acids, counting the end cysteine and phenylalanine. Only the CDR3 part of the read is kept: 48 bases, read in frame from the first base. This receptor was identified in a woman between 18 and 29 years old who received the yellow fever vaccine. Donor details come from another sample of the same person, matched by shared clones. This sequence uses TRBV11-1 and TRBJ2-1, with a weak D call of TRBD1 (6 bases match). The material sequenced was T cells from blood (PBMCs), unsorted or a sorted subset (not recorded which), taken before or after yellow fever vaccination (not recorded which). The sequence in DNA is TGTGCCAGCAGGTCGGGACAACTATTCTCCTACAATGAGCAGTTCTTC. This translates into CASRSGQLFSYNEQFF.